This TCR beta chain was sequenced in a study of graft-versus-host responses after intestinal transplantation. The study, taken as a whole, reports: Allografts of one patient group, those with graft-donor T cell macrochimerism, had high graft-versus-host to host-versus-graft clonal ratios. Early post-transplant HvG declines tracked with peak circulating GvH clone levels. Marrow from the recipient contained GvH clones, some of which had appeared first in ileum or blood.

The ends were cut back, 0 bases at V and 4 bases at J, with 16 bases in the middle. The CDR3 spans 16 residues. Germline V gene lookup returns CDR1 MNHEY and CDR2 SMNVEV (reference sequence). Measured with immunoSEQ multiplex PCR; TCRdb has only the in-frame clones, and not every one. The sample includes over 85,000 clones, around 93% of them seen just once. Concerning this clone itself: The antigen is undetermined.

The input for sequencing was unstimulated CD8+ T cells sorted from spleen or lymph node cells, taken before intestinal transplant. The genes are TRBV27 and TRBJ2-7, with D possibly TRBD2 on 5 matching bases. This receptor was identified in a human donor who received an intestinal transplant. This chain's CDR3 is CASSLSPSGEWYEQYF. In nucleotides, the CDR3 is TGTGCCAGCAGTTTATCGCCTTCTGGGGAGTGGTACGAGCAGTACTTC.